This entry concerns a single T cell receptor (beta chain). The antigen is unknown. The junction departs from the called germline gene at one end, perhaps through a read error. Sample-barcoded 5' priming and a J-beta primer mix drove a second PCR of about 6 to 12 cycles. Each cDNA molecule was tagged by a template-switch adaptor that had 12 random nucleotides. One entry per CDR3 protein, called by TCRdb with MiXCR from the 5' RACE reads. The table has about 800,000 distinct CDR3 sequences, roughly 25% seen once; the top ten hold approximately 3.7%. Germline loops: CDR1 MDHEN, CDR2 SYDVKM. This CDR3 has 14 residues. The sample comes from a study of blood T cells in healthy people across ages. Notes on the study in general: Relative to aged donors, long-lived donors carried more naive CD4+ cells and displayed higher diversity.

The same sample was also used in a study of T cells of mothers and their children. From that paper: The study sampled a few healthy Caucasian mothers and their six children. All RNA that had been extracted was used for cDNA synthesis at approximately 1.5 ug per 15 ul.

The TCR sequence derives from a boy aged 5-17 years in good health. Sequencing was performed on blood. This chain links TRBV28 with TRBJ1-2; perhaps TRBD1 as D (6 bases). CDR3 protein: CASSFGGVGYAYTF. DNA for the CDR3: TGTGCCAGCTCCTTTGGGGGCGTGGGCTATGCCTACACCTTC.